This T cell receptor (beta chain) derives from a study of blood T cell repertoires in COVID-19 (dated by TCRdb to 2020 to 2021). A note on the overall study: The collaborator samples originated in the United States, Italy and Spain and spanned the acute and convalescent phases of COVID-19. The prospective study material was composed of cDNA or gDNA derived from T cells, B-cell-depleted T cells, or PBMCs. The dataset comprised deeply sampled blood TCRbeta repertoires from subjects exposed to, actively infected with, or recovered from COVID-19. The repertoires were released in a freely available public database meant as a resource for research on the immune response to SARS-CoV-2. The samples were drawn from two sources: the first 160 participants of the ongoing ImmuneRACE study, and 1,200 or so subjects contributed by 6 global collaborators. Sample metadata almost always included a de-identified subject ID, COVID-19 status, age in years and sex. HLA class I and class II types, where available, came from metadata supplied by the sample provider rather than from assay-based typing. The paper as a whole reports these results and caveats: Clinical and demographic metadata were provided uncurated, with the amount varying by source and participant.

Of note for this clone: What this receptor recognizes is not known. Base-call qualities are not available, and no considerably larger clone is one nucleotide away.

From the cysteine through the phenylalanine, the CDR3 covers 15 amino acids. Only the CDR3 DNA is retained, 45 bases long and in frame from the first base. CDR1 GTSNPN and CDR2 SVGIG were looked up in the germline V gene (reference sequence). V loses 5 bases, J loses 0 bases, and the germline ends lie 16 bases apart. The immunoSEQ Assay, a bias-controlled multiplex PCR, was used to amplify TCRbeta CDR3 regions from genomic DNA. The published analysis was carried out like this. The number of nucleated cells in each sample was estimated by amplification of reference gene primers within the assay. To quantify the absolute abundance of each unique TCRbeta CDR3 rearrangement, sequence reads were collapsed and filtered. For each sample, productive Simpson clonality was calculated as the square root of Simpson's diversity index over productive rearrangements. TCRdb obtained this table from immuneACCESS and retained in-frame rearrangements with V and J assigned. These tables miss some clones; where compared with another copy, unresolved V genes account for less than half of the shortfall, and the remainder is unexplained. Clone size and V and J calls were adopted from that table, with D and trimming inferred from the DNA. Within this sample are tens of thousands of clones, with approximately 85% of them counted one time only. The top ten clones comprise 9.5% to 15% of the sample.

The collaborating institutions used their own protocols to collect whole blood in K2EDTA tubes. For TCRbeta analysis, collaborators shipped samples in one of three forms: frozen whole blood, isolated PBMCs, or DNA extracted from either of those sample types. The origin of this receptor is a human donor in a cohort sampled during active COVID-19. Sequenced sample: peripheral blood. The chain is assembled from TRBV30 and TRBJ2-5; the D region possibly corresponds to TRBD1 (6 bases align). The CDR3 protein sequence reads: CAWASGQLYQETQYF. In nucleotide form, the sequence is TGTGCCTGGGCTTCGGGACAACTGTACCAAGAGACCCAGTACTTC.